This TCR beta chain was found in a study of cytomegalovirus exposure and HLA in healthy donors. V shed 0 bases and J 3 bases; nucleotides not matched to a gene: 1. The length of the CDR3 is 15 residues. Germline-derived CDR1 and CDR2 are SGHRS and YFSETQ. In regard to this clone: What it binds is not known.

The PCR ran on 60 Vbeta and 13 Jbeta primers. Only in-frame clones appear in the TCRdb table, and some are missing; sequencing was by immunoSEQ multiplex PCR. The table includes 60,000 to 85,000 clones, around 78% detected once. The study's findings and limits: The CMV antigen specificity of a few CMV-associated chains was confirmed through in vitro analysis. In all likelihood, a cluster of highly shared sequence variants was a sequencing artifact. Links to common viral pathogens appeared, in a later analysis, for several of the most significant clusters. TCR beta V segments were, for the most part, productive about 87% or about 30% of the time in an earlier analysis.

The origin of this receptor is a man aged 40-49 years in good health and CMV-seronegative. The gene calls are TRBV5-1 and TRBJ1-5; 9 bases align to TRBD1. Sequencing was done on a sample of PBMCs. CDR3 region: CASSLGQGVNQPQHF. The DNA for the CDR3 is TGCGCCAGCAGCTTGGGACAGGGGGTCAATCAGCCCCAGCATTTT.